This T cell receptor beta chain was sequenced in a study of OX40 agonist ivuxolimab in advanced cancers. The wider study: Recorded diagnoses for dose-escalation patients were hepatocellular carcinoma, melanoma, renal cell or head and neck cancer. Cohort: 80% to 85% men, mean age about 62, aged about 23 to 79.

V was clipped by 5 bases and J by 0 bases, with 11 bases between them. Germline V gene sequence: CDR1 SGHTA, CDR2 FQGNSA. There are 15 residues in the CDR3. Assay used: immunoSEQ multiplex PCR; TCRdb lists only in-frame clones, some missing. The data show roughly 120,000 clones, around 92% seen once. The origin of this receptor is an adult with an advanced solid tumor such as melanoma, head and neck, liver or kidney cancer. Source: CD4+ or CD8+ T cells sorted from blood, taken in a trial of the OX40 agonist ivuxolimab. J is TRBJ2-1 and V is TRBV7-2; D gene uncertain. CDR3 residues: CASSQPPDSYNEQFF. DNA for the CDR3: TGTGCCAGCAGCCAGCCTCCGGACTCCTACAATGAGCAGTTCTTC.